A selection of T cell receptor beta chains follows, all from one sample in a study of blood T cell repertoires in COVID-19. Only in-frame clones appear in the TCRdb table, and some are missing; sequencing was by immunoSEQ multiplex PCR. Altogether 350,000 to 500,000 clones are present, approximately 90% being singletons, with the ten largest covering 0.7% to 1%. Sequencing was performed on peripheral blood. The receptor source for this set is a man younger than 35 with COVID-19, enrolled during active disease. Each CDR3 is given with its conserved first and last residue. A D gene is named only where the DNA matches it firmly. Clone size is shown for a subset of rows, as once, few, many or a class of expanded clone.

CDR3 DNA: TGTGCCAGCAGCCAAGGACGGGGGTCAGGAAACACCATATATTTT
CDR3 protein: CASSQGRGSGNTIYF
D gene: .
J gene: TRBJ1-3
V gene: TRBV3-1/TRBV3-2
clone size: .

CDR3 DNA: TGCGCCAGCAGCTTAGGACTAGCGACCGGGGAGCTGTTTTTT
CDR3 protein: CASSLGLATGELFF
D gene: TRBD2
J gene: TRBJ2-2
V gene: TRBV5-1
clone size: once

CDR3 DNA: TGTGCCAGCAGCCAAGTTGCGGGAGACACAGATACGCAGTATTTT
CDR3 protein: CASSQVAGDTDTQYF
D gene: TRBD2
J gene: TRBJ2-3
V gene: TRBV3-1/TRBV3-2
clone size: .

CDR3 DNA: TGTGCAAGTCGCTTGAGCGGGGGGGCCGACACCGGGGAGCTGTTTTTT
CDR3 protein: CASRLSGGADTGELFF
D gene: .
J gene: TRBJ2-2
V gene: TRBV12-2
clone size: .

CDR3 DNA: TGTGCCAGCAGTGTAGCGGGACAGGGCCAAGAGACCCAGTACTTC
CDR3 protein: CASSVAGQGQETQYF
D gene: .
J gene: TRBJ2-5
V gene: TRBV2
clone size: .

CDR3 DNA: TGTGCCAGCATGGGTGTATGGGGGCCCAGCTCCTACAATGAGCAGTTCTTC
CDR3 protein: CASMGVWGPSSYNEQFF
D gene: .
J gene: TRBJ2-1
V gene: TRBV2
clone size: .

CDR3 DNA: TGTGCCAGCAGCTTAGAGGACAGGGACTTCACAGATACGCAGTATTTT
CDR3 protein: CASSLEDRDFTDTQYF
D gene: TRBD1
J gene: TRBJ2-3
V gene: TRBV11-3
clone size: .

CDR3 DNA: TGTGCCATCAGTGGACGGGACAGGGGCTACGAGCAGTACTTC
CDR3 protein: CAISGRDRGYEQYF
D gene: TRBD1
J gene: TRBJ2-7
V gene: TRBV10-3
clone size: once

CDR3 DNA: TGTGCCAGCAGCTCCCGGGGGCAAGAGACCCAGTACTTC
CDR3 protein: CASSSRGQETQYF
D gene: .
J gene: TRBJ2-5
V gene: TRBV7-9
clone size: .

CDR3 DNA: TGTGCCCCCCGGCCAGGACAGAACACTGAAGCTTTCTTT
CDR3 protein: CAPRPGQNTEAFF
D gene: .
J gene: TRBJ1-1
V gene: TRBV6-6
clone size: .

CDR3 DNA: TGTGCCAGCAGTCTCCCGACAGGGGCTCGAAACGGGGAGCTGTTTTTT
CDR3 protein: CASSLPTGARNGELFF
D gene: TRBD1
J gene: TRBJ2-2
V gene: TRBV27
clone size: .

CDR3 DNA: TGTGCCACCAGTTCCCAGGGGTATGGCTACACCTTC
CDR3 protein: CATSSQGYGYTF
D gene: .
J gene: TRBJ1-2
V gene: TRBV24-1
clone size: .

CDR3 DNA: TGTGCCAGCAGCTTAGTCAGGGATAGCGGGGGGCGAAATACGCAGTATTTT
CDR3 protein: CASSLVRDSGGRNTQYF
D gene: TRBD2
J gene: TRBJ2-3
V gene: TRBV11-2
clone size: .

CDR3 DNA: TGTGCCAGCAGCGAGGGAGCTAAGGGCGGCTACACCTTC
CDR3 protein: CASSEGAKGGYTF
D gene: .
J gene: TRBJ1-2
V gene: TRBV9
clone size: .

CDR3 DNA: TGTGCCAGCAGCGGACTTAGCGGGAGTTCCCAAGAGACCCAGTACTTC
CDR3 protein: CASSGLSGSSQETQYF
D gene: TRBD2
J gene: TRBJ2-5
V gene: TRBV9
clone size: .

CDR3 DNA: TGTGCCAGCAGCTTAGTGGAGGGGAACACCATATATTTT
CDR3 protein: CASSLVEGNTIYF
D gene: .
J gene: TRBJ1-3
V gene: TRBV7-3
clone size: .

CDR3 DNA: TGTGCCAGCAGCAAAGCCGACTTCCCCTACGAGCAGTACTTC
CDR3 protein: CASSKADFPYEQYF
D gene: .
J gene: TRBJ2-7
V gene: TRBV21-1
clone size: .

CDR3 DNA: TGTGCCAGCAGCTTAGATAGCGGTAAAGAGACCCAGTACTTC
CDR3 protein: CASSLDSGKETQYF
D gene: .
J gene: TRBJ2-5
V gene: TRBV7-2
clone size: .

CDR3 DNA: TGTGCCAGCAGTTTATTCCACGGGAGGGCAACCGGGGAGCTGTTTTTT
CDR3 protein: CASSLFHGRATGELFF
D gene: TRBD2
J gene: TRBJ2-2
V gene: TRBV28
clone size: .

CDR3 DNA: TGTGCCAGCGATAGGGGGGACAGGGTTCGGTCTGGGGCCAACGTCCTGACTTTC
CDR3 protein: CASDRGDRVRSGANVLTF
D gene: TRBD1
J gene: TRBJ2-6
V gene: TRBV7-9
clone size: .

CDR3 DNA: TGTGCCAGCTCGCCTACCGGGACAGGGAGCGTAAAACTGTTTTTT
CDR3 protein: CASSPTGTGSVKLFF
D gene: TRBD1
J gene: TRBJ1-4
V gene: TRBV18
clone size: .

CDR3 DNA: TGTGCCAGCAGCCCAAGGACTAGCGGGGGGGCGAATGAGCAGTTCTTC
CDR3 protein: CASSPRTSGGANEQFF
D gene: TRBD2
J gene: TRBJ2-1
V gene: TRBV5-4
clone size: .

CDR3 DNA: TGTGCCAGCAGCTTAGATTTAGCGGGAACCCAGTACTTC
CDR3 protein: CASSLDLAGTQYF
D gene: TRBD2
J gene: TRBJ2-5
V gene: TRBV13
clone size: .

CDR3 DNA: TGTGCCAGCTCGCGCACCTTGAACACTGAAGCTTTCTTT
CDR3 protein: CASSRTLNTEAFF
D gene: .
J gene: TRBJ1-1
V gene: TRBV18
clone size: few

CDR3 DNA: TGTGCCACCAGGGATAGTAGAGATACGCAGTATTTT
CDR3 protein: CATRDSRDTQYF
D gene: .
J gene: TRBJ2-3
V gene: TRBV24-1
clone size: .

CDR3 DNA: TGTGCCAGCAGTTTAACTGATTACGAGCAGTACTTC
CDR3 protein: CASSLTDYEQYF
D gene: .
J gene: TRBJ2-7
V gene: TRBV12-3/TRBV12-4
clone size: .

CDR3 DNA: TGTGCCAGCAGCTTAGAGTCCGGGATGGCCTACAATGAGCAGTTCTTC
CDR3 protein: CASSLESGMAYNEQFF
D gene: .
J gene: TRBJ2-1
V gene: TRBV11-3
clone size: .

CDR3 DNA: TGTGCCAGCTCACGCCAGGCGTCCTACGAGCAGTACTTC
CDR3 protein: CASSRQASYEQYF
D gene: .
J gene: TRBJ2-7
V gene: TRBV18
clone size: .

CDR3 DNA: TGTGCCAGCAGTTTGCGGCGGCGGTTGGATACGCAGTATTTT
CDR3 protein: CASSLRRRLDTQYF
D gene: .
J gene: TRBJ2-3
V gene: TRBV28
clone size: .

CDR3 DNA: TGTGCCAGCAGCAAAAGGACTAGCGGGAACACCGGGGAGCTGTTTTTT
CDR3 protein: CASSKRTSGNTGELFF
D gene: TRBD2
J gene: TRBJ2-2
V gene: TRBV5-4
clone size: few